The source of this TCR beta chain is a study of blood T cells in healthy people across ages. Whenever a sample was processed, at least 6 million PBMCs were isolated. Each sample yielded at least 5.5 micrograms of PBMC total RNA. Notes on this clonotype: Antigen specificity is unknown. The junction departs from germline at one end; a sequencing error may be responsible.

General study findings and limits: Researchers judged that diversity estimates from one million T cells fell short of true values.

The second PCR ran roughly 6 to 11 cycles with a sample-barcoded 5' primer and J-beta primers. All samples yielded 2.5 million or more CDR3-containing paired-end reads. TCRdb used MiXCR to reprocess the 5' RACE reads, holding one entry per CDR3 protein. The sample lists around 580,000 distinct CDR3 sequences, 45% to 55% seen once, with 20% to 25% in the top ten. The CDR3 runs 14 residues. Germline V CDR1 and CDR2: SGDLS, YYNGEE. The clonotype originates from an elderly man in good health. This chain links TRBV9 with TRBJ2-1; TRBD2 aligns across 7 bases. Sequenced sample: blood. The CDR3: CASSVERGLREQFF. In nucleotides, the CDR3 is TGTGCAAGCAGCGTAGAGCGGGGTCTGCGAGAGCAGTTCTTC.